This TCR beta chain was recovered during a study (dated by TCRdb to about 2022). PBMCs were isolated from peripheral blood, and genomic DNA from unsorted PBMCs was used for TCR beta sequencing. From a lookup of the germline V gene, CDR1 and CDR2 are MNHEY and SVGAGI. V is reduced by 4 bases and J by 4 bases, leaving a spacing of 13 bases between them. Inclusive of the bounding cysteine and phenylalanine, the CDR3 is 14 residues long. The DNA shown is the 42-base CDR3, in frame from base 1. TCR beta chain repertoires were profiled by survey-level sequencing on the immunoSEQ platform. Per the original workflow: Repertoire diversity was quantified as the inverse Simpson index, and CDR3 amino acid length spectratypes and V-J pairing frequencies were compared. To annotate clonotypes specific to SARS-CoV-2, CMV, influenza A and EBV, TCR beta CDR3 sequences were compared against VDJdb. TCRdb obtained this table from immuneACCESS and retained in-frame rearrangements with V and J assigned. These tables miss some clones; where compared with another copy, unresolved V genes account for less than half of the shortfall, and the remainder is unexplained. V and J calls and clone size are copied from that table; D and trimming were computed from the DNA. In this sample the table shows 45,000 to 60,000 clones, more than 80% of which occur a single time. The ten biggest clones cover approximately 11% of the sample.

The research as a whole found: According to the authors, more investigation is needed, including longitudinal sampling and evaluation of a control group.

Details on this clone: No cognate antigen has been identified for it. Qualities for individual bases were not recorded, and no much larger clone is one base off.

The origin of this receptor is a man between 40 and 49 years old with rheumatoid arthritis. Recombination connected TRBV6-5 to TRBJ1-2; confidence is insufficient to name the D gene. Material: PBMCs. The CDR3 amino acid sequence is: CASSLAIRGYGYTF. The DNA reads TGTGCCAGCAGTTTGGCCATACGGGGCTATGGCTACACCTTC.